Listed here is a single TCR beta chain. What it recognizes is unknown. These data come from a study of beta chain features in type 1 diabetes. V was cut by 1 base and J by 7 bases, with 16 bases left in between. CDR3 length equals 15 residues. CDR1 is LGHNA, CDR2 YSLEER, per germline. Each donor gave one heparinised blood draw averaging about 120 mL. Study conclusions and caveats: A moderate, significant TCRB CDR3 shortening appeared in type 1 diabetes across four CD4+ subsets.

Expressed TCRB transcripts got sequenced, as all isolated RNA was reverse transcribed. About 3.6 million reads was the average for naive, central memory and regulatory T cell samples. The method was immunoSEQ multiplex PCR; TCRdb's version includes in-frame clones alone and lacks a portion of them. The sample holds 280,000 or so clones, 14% to 15% seen once. This sequence joins TRBV4-3 and TRBJ1-1; a possible D gene is TRBD1 (6 bases). The TCR sequence derives from a man between 18 and 35 years old with type 1 diabetes. The sample taken for sequencing was naive CD4+ T cells from blood. CDR3 amino acids: CASSQAVGTPHEAFF. The CDR3 DNA follows: TGCGCCAGCAGCCAAGCGGTGGGGACACCCCATGAAGCTTTCTTT.